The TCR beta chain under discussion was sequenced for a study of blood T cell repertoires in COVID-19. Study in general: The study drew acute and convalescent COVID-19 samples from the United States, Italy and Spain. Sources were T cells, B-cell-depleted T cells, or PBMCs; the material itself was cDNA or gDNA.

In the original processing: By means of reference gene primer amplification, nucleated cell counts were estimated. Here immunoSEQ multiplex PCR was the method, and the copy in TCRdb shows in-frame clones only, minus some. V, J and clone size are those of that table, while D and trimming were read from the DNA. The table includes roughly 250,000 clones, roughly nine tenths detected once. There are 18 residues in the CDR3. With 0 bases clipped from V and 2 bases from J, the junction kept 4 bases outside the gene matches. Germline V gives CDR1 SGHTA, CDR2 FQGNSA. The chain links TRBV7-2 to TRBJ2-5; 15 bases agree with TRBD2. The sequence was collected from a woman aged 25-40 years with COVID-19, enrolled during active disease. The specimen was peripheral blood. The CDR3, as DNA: TGTGCCAGCAGCTTAGCGGGACTAGCGGGGGGCTCGCAAGAGACCCAGTACTTC. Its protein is CASSLAGLAGGSQETQYF.